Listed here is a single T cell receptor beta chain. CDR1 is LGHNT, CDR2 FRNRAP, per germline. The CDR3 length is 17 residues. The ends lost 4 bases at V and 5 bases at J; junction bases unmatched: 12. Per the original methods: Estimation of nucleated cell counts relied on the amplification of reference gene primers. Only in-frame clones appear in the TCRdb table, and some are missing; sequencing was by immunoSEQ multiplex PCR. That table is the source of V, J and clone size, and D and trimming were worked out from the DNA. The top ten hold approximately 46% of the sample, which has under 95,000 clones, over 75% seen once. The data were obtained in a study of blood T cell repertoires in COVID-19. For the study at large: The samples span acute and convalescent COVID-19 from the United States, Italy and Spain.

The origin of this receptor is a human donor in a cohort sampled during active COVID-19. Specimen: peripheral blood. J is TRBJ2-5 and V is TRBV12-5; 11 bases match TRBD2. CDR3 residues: CASGSKTSGMDFETQYF. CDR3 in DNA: TGTGCTAGTGGTTCGAAGACTAGCGGGATGGACTTTGAGACCCAGTACTTC.